This T cell receptor (beta chain) derives from a study of CD8 T cells in Susac syndrome. The CDR3 is made up of 14 amino acids. The V end lost 6 bases, the J end lost 6 bases, and 16 bases lay between the germline ends. CDR1 and CDR2 (germline): MNHEY, SVGAGI. Random hexamers were used to reverse transcribe about 0.45 to 1 ug of RNA. Amplification of TCR beta CDR3 was carried out by immunoSEQ multiplex PCR, which covered 54 Vbeta and 13 Jbeta segments. From the immunoSEQ multiplex PCR reads, TCRdb called clonotypes with MiXCR, one entry per CDR3 protein. The sample shows approximately 200,000 distinct CDR3 sequences, 85% to 95% of them seen only once. Sequencing of TCR beta was undertaken in CD8+ and CD4+ T cells derived from blood. Included as multiple sclerosis controls were treatment-naive patients who had stable or active relapsing-remitting disease. TEMRA cells underwent FACS enrichment and CD8+ and CD4+ T cells underwent negative isolation.

The chain is built from TRBV6-5 and TRBJ2-3; D tentatively reads TRBD1 or TRBD2 (6 bases each). The receptor comes from a human donor with multiple sclerosis. Source material: CD4+ T cells from PBMCs. DNA of the CDR3: TGTGCCAGCAGCTATACCGGGGGCGCGGATACGCAGTATTTT. It translates to CASSYTGGADTQYF.